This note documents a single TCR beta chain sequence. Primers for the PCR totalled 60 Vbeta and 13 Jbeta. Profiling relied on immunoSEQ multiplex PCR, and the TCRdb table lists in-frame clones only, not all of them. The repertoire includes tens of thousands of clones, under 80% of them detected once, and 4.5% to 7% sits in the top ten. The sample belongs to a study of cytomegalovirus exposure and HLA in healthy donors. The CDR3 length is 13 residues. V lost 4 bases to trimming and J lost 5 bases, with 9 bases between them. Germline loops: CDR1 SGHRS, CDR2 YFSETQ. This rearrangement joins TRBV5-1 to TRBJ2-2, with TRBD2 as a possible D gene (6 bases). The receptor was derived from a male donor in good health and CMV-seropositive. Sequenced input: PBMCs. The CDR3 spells CASSPGGTGELFF. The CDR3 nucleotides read TGCGCCAGCAGCCCCGGGGGAACCGGGGAGCTGTTTTTT.